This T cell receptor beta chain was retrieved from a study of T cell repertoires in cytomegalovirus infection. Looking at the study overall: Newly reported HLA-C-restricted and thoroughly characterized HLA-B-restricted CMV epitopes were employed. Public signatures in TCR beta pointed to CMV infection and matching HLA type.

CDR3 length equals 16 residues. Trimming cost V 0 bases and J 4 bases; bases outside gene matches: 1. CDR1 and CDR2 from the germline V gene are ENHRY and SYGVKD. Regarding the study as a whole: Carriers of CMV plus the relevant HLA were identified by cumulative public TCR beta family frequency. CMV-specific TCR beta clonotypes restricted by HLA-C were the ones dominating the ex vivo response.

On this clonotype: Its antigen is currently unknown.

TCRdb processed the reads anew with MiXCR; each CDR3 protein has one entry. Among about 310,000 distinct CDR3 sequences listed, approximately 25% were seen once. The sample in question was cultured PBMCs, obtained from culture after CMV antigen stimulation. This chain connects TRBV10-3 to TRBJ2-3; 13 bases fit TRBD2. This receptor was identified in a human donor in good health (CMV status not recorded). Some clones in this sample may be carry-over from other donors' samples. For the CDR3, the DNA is TGTGCCATCAGTGAGTCCGGACTAGCGGGAGCAGATACGCAGTATTTT. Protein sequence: CAISESGLAGADTQYF.